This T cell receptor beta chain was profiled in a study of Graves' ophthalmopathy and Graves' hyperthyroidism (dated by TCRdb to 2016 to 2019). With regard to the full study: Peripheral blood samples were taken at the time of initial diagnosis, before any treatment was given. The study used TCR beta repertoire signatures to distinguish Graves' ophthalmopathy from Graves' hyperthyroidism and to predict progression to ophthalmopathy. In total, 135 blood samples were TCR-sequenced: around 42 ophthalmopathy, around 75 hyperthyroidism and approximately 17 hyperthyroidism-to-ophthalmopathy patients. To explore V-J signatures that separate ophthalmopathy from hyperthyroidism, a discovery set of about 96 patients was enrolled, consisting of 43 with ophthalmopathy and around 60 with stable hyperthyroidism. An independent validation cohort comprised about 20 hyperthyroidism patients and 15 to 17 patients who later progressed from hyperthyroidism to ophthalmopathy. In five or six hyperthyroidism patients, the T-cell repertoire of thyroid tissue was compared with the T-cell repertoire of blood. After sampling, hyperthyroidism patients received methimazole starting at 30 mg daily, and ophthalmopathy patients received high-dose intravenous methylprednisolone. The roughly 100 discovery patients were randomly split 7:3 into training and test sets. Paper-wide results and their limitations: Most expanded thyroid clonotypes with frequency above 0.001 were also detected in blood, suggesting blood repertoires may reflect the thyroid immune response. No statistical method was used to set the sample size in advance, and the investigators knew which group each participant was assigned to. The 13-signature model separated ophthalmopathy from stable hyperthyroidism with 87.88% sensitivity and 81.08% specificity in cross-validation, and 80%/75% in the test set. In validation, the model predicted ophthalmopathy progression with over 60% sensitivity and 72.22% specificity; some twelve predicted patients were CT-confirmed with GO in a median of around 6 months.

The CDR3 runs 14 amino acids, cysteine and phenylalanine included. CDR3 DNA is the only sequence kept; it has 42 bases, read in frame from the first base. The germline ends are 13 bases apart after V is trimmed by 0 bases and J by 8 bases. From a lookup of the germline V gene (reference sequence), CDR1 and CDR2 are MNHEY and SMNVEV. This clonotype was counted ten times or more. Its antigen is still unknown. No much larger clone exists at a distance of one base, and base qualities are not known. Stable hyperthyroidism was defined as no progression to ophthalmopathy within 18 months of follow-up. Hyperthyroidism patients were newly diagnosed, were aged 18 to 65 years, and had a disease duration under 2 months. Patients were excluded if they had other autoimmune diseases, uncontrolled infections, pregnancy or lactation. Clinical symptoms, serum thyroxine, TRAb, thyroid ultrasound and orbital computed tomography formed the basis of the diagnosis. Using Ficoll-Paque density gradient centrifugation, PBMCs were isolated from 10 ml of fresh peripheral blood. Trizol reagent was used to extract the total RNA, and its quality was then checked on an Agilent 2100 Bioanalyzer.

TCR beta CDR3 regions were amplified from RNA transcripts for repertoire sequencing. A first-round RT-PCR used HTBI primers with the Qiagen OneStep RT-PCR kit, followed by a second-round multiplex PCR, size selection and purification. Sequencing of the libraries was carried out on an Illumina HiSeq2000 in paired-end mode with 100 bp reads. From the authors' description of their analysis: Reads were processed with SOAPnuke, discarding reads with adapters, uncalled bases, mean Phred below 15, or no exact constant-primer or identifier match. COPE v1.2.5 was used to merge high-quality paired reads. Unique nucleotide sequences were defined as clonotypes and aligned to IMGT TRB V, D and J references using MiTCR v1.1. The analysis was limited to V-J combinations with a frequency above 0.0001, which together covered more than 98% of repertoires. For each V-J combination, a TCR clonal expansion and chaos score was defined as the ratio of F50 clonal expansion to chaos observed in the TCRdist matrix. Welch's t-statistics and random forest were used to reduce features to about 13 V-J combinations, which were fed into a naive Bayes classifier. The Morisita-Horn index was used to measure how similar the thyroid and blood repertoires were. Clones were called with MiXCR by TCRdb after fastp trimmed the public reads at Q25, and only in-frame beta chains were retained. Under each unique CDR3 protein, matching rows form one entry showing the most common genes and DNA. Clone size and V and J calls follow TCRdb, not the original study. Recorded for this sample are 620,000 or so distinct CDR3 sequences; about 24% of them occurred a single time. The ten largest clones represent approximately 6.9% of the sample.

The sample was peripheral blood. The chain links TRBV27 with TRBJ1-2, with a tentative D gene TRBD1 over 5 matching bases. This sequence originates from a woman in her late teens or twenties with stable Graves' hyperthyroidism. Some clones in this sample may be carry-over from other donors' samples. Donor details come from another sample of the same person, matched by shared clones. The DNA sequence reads TGTGCCAGCAGTTTATCGCAGGGAGGAAGGGGCTACACCTTC. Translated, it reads CASSLSQGGRGYTF.